This TCR beta chain is drawn from a study of identical twins. Study-wide results and caveats: Fewer insertions characterized abundant cord blood beta clonotypes, whereas memory repertoires showed none. The models gave estimates that fell short of the out-of-frame TCR alpha sharing seen in monozygotic twins.

Germline loops: CDR1 MNHEY, CDR2 SVGEGT. The V and J ends lost 8 bases and 6 bases respectively, with 13 bases between them. The CDR3 is 13 amino acids. Remarks on this clonotype: The antigen is undetermined.

After template switching added a universal primer site, the resulting cDNA carried unique molecular identifiers. TCRdb reanalysed the 5' RACE reads using MiXCR and keeps one entry per CDR3 protein. Among about 470,000 distinct CDR3 sequences, roughly 26% were seen once, and the ten largest hold about 3%. The data were also submitted as part of a second study, on T cells expressing NK-cell markers. This second report adds: Of the CD8+ T cell pool in five or six donors, roughly 1.0-8% was accounted for by dominant NKG2C+ clonotypes.

The TCR comes from a woman aged 18-35 years in good health. The sequencing input was CD4+ T cells sorted from blood. The genes are TRBV6-2 or TRBV6-3 and TRBJ2-2, with no clear D. Here the CDR3 DNA reads TGTGCCAGCCGCCCTTTAGGGCCCGGGGAGCTGTTTTTT. Translating it yields CASRPLGPGELFF.